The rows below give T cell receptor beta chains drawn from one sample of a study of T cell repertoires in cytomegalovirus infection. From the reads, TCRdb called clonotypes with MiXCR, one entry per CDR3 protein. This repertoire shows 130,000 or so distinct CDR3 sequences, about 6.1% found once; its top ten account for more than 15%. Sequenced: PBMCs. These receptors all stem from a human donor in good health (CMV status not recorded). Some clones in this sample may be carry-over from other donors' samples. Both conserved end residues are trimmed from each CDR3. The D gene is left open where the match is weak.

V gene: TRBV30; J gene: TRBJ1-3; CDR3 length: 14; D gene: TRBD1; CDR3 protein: AWEVIQGQARNTIY
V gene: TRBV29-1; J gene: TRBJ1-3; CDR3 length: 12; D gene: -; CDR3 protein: SVGQGLSGNTIY
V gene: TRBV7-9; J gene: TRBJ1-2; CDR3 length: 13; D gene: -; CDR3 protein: ASSPEGWINYGYT
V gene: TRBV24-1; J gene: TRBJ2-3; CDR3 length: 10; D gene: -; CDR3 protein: ATSDLQDTQY
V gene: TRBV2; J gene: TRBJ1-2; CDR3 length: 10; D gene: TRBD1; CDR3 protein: ATVQGADGYT
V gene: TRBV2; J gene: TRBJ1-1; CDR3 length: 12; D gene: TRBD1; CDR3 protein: ARATTGLNTEAF
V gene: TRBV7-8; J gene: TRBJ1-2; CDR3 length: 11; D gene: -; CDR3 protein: ASSFLGTDGYT
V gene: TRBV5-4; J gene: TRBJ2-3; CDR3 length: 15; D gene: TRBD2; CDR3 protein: ASSRTLAGISTDTQY
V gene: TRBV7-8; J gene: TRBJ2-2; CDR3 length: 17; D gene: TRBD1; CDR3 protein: ASSKTKGQGFERTGELF
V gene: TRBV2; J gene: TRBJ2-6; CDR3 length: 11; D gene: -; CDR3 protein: ATAVPGANVLT
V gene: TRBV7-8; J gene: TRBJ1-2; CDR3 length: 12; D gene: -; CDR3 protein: ASSLEPRVYGYT
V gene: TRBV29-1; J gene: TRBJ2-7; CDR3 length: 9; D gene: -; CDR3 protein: SGGQSYEQY
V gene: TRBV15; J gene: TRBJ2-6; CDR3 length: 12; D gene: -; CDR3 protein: ATSRGDGANVLT
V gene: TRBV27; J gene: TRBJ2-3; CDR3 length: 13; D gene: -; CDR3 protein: ASRTGRVSTDTQY
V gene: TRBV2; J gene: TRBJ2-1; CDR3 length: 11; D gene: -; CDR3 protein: ASSEALTSNLL
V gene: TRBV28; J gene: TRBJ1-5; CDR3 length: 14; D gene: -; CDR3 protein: ASSSIRGSSNQPQH
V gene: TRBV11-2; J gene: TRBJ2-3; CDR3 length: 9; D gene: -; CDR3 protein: ASSPSDTQY
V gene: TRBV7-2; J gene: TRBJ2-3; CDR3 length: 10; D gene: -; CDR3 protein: ASSSSTDTQY
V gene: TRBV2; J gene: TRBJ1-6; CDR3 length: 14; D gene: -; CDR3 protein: ASKGRGSSYNSPLH
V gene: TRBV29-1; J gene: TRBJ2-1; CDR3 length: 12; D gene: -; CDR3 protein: SVVEPPSNNEQF
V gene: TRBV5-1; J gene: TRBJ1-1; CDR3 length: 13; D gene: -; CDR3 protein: ASSRLAGGNTEAF
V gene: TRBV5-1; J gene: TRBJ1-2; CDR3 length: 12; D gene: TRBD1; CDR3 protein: ASSWRTGVQGYT
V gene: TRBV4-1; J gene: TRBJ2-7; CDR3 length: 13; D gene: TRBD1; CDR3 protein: ASSQPDRERNEQY
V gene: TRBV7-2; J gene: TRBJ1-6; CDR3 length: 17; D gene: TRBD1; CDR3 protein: ASSLALPGQGVPHSPLH
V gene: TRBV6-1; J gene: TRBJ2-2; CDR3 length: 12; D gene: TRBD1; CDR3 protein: ASNFDRDTGELF
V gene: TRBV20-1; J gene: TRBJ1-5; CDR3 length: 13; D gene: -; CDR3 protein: SAVRLTEPNQPQH
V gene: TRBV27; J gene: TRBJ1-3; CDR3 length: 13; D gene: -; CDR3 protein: ASSPRGGSGNTIY
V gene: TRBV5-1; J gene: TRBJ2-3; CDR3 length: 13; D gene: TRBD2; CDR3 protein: ASSLEASGGDTQY
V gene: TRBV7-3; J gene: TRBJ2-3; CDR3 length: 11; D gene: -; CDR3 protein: ASSLKGTDTQY
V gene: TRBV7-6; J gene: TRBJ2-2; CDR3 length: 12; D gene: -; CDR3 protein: ASSLALGGGELF
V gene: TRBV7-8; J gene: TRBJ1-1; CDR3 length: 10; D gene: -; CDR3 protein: ASADPNTEAF
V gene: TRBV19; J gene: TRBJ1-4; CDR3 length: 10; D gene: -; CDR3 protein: ASSGRYEKLF